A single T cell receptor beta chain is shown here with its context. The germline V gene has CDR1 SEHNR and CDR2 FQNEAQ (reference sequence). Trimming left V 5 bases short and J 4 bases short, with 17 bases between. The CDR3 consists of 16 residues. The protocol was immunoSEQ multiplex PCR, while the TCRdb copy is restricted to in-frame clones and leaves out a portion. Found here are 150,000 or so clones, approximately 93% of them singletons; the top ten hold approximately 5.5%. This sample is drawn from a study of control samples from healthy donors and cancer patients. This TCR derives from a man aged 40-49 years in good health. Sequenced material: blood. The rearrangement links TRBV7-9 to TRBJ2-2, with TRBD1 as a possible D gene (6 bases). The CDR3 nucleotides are TGTGCCAGCAGCCCATCGATGGCAGGGGTCACCGGGGAGCTGTTTTTT. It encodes CASSPSMAGVTGELFF.